Shown below are 5 T cell receptor beta chains from a single sample sequenced in a study of T cell repertoires in cytomegalovirus infection. TCRdb reprocessed the reads via MiXCR and lists one record per CDR3 protein. This table holds roughly 700,000 distinct CDR3 sequences, 30% to 35% found once. Antigens of these TCRs are unknown. The sample was cultured PBMCs, taken from culture after CMV antigen stimulation. These receptors all come from a human donor in good health (CMV status not recorded). Some clones in this sample may be carry-over from other donors' samples.

V is TRBV5-1 and J is TRBJ2-1, with TRBD1 matching over 9 bases. The CDR3 is 14 residues long. V lost 7 bases and J lost 4; bases outside the gene matches: 6. Germline CDR1 reads SGHRS; CDR2 reads YFSETQ. CDR3 DNA sequence: TGCGCCAGCGCTGGGACAGGGTTTTACAATGAGCAGTTCTTC. Its translation: CASAGTGFYNEQFF.

The gene calls are TRBV11-2 and TRBJ2-7, with a weak D call TRBD2 (5 bases). The CDR3 is 15 amino acids. The V gene lost 7 bases and the J gene lost 0 bases, with 16 bases spanning the gap. Germline lookup yields CDR1 SGHAT and CDR2 FQNNGV. This CDR3 reads CASTPQGLHSYEQYF. As DNA, the CDR3 is TGTGCCAGCACCCCCCAAGGACTGCACTCCTACGAGCAGTACTTC.

A single count supports this clonotype. The chain uses TRBV20-1 and TRBJ2-7; TRBD2 agrees at 9 bases. Looked up from germline, CDR1 is DFQATT and CDR2 is SNEGSKA (reference sequence). The V gene end was trimmed by 3 bases and the J gene end by 0 bases; junction bases not matched to a gene: 9. This CDR3 has 16 amino acids. The CDR3 loop is CSASDQRGVNSYEQYF. In DNA, the CDR3 is TGCAGTGCTAGTGACCAGCGGGGGGTCAACTCCTACGAGCAGTACTTC.

The V and J genes are TRBV18 and TRBJ2-3; 7 positions agree with TRBD2. The junction had 1 base not matched to a gene; V was cut back by 0 bases and J by 4 bases. In germline, CDR1 is KGHSH, CDR2 LQKENI. This CDR3 comprises 14 residues. The CDR3 region has the DNA TGTGCCAGCTCACCACCGAGCGGGGCAGATACGCAGTATTTT. As protein: CASSPPSGADTQYF.

V usage is TRBV7-6 and J usage is TRBJ1-3; D is ambiguous. The CDR3 consists of 12 residues. Trimming pared 8 bases from V and 4 bases from J, leaving 9 bases between. Germline V gene sequence: CDR1 SGHVS, CDR2 FNYEAQ. In DNA, the CDR3 is TGTGCCAGCGCCCCAACAGGAAACACCATATATTTT. The encoded protein is CASAPTGNTIYF.